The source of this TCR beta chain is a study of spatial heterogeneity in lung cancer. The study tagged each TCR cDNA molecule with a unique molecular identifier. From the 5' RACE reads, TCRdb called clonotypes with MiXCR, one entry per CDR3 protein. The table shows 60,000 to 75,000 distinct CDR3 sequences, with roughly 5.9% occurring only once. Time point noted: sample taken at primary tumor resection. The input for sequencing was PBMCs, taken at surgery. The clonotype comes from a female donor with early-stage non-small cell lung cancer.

The CDR3 protein is CASSLDPSNQPQHF. The CDR3 region has the DNA TGTGCCAGCAGCTTGGATCCTAGCAATCAGCCCCAGCATTTT. The V call is TRBV5-4, the J call TRBJ1-5; D is undetermined. The CDR3 covers 14 residues. Trimming took off 0 bases at V and 0 bases at J, with 4 bases between the two ends. Germline assignment: CDR1 SGHNT and CDR2 YYREEE (reference sequence).